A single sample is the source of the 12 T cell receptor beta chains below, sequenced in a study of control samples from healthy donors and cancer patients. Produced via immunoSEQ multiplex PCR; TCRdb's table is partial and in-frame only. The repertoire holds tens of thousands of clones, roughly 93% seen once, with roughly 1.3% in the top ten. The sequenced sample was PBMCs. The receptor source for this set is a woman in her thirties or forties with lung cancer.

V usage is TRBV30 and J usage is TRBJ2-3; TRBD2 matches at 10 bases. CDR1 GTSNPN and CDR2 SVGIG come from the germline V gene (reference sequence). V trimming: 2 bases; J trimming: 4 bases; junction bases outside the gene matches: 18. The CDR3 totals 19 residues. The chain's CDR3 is CAWSPLFAAGGRTADTQYF. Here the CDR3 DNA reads TGTGCCTGGAGTCCCCTGTTTGCAGCGGGGGGGCGGACAGCAGATACGCAGTATTTT.

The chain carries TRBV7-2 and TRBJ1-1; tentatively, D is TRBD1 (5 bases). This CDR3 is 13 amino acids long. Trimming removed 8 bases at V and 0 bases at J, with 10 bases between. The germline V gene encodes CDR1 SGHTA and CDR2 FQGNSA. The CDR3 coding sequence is TGTGCCAGCGCGGCAGGGATGAACACTGAAGCTTTCTTT. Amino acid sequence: CASAAGMNTEAFF.

CDR3 protein: CASGLPQGSKNIQYF. CDR3 DNA: TGTGCTAGTGGTTTGCCACAGGGGTCCAAAAACATTCAGTACTTC. The rearrangement joins TRBV12-5 to TRBJ2-4; 7 positions agree with TRBD1. From germline, CDR1 is LGHNT and CDR2 FRNRAP. Trimming took 2 bases from V and 2 from J; bases not matched to a gene: 3. The CDR3 spans 15 residues.

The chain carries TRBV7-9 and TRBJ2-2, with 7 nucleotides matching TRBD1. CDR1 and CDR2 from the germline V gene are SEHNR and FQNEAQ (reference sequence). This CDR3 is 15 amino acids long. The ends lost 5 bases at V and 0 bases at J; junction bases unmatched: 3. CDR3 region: CASSMGTANTGELFF. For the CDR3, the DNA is TGTGCCAGCAGCATGGGGACAGCGAACACCGGGGAGCTGTTTTTT. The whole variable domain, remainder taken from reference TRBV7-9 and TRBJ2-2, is DTGVSQNPRHKITKRGQNVTFRCDPISEHNRLYWYRQTLGQGPEFLTYFQNEAQLEKSRLLSDRFSAERPKGSFSTLEIQRTEQGDSAMYLCASSMGTANTGELFFGEGSRLTVL.

The CDR3 sequence is CASSLRGSGTDTQYF. For the CDR3, the DNA is TGTGCCAGCTCACTAAGGGGGTCGGGCACAGATACGCAGTATTTT. J is TRBJ2-3 and V is TRBV18, with D tentatively TRBD1 (6 bases). Trimming took 4 bases from V and 1 from J, leaving 12 bases between them. Germline V gives CDR1 KGHSH, CDR2 LQKENI. This CDR3 contains 15 residues.

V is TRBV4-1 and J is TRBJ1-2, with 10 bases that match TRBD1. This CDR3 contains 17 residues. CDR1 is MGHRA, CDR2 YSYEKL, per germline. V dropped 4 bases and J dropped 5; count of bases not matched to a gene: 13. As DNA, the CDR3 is TGCGCCAGCAGCCTCAACGTCCCCGGGACAGGGGTTTATGGCTACACCTTC. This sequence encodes CASSLNVPGTGVYGYTF.

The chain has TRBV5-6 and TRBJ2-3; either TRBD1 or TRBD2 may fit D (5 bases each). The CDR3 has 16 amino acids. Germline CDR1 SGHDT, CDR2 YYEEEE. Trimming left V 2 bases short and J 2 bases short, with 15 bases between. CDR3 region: CASSFHRGAHTDTQYF. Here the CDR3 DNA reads TGTGCCAGCAGCTTCCATCGGGGCGCTCACACAGATACGCAGTATTTT.

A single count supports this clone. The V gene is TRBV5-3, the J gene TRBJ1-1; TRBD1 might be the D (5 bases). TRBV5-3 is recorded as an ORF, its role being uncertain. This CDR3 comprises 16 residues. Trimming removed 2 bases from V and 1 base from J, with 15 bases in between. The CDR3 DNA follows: TGTGCCAGAAGCTTAGTTACACAGGATGCGAACACTGAAGCTTTCTTT. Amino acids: CARSLVTQDANTEAFF.

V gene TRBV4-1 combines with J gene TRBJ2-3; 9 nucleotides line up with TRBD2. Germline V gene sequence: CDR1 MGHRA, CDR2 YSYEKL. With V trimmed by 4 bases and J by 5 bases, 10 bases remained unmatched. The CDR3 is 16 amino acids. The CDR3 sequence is CASSPRRGGAQDTQYF. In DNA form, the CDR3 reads TGCGCCAGCAGCCCGAGACGCGGGGGGGCCCAAGATACGCAGTATTTT.

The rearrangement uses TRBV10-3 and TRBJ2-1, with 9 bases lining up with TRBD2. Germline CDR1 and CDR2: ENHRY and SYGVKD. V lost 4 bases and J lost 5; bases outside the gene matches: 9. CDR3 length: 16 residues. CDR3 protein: CAISGSSGGRNNEQFF. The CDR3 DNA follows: TGTGCCATCAGTGGGTCGAGCGGGGGGCGTAACAATGAGCAGTTCTTC.

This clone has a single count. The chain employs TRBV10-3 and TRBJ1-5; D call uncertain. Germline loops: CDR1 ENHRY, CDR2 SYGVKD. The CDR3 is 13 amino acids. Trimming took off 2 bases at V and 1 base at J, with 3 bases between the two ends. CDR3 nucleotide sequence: TGTGCCATCAGTGAGCGGAGCAATCAGCCCCAGCATTTT. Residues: CAISERSNQPQHF.

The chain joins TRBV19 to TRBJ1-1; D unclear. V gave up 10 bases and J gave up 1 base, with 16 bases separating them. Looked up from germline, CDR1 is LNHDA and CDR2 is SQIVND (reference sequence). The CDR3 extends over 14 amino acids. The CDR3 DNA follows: TGTGCCACCAAGGCGGGAGGAGCGAACACTGAAGCTTTCTTT. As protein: CATKAGGANTEAFF.